What follows describes a single TCR beta chain. What antigen it recognizes has not been identified. No much larger clonotype is one base removed from it; base qualities were not supplied. This record comes from a study of cytomegalovirus exposure and HLA in healthy donors (dated by TCRdb to about 2017). Looking at the study overall: A later analysis indicated that the roughly 120 validation repertoires were generated on the platform also employed for the 720 or so repertoires of the first cohort. To predict cytomegalovirus infection status, the study combined high-throughput TCR immunosequencing, statistical association of individual TCRs with disease status, and machine learning. In addition to the first cohort of 666 subjects, a separate validation cohort of approximately 120 different subjects was used. The aim of the study was to test whether cataloging public T cell receptors could identify signatures of past pathogen exposure. On the study overall, not on this receptor specifically: Of the cluster scores, 85% to 95% were above 0 in a later analysis, which found that TCRs clustered in the first cohort also tended to co-occur in the 120 or so validation repertoires. Across donors, most TCR sequences were observed very rarely, whereas some public TCRs were present in many individuals. The authors suggested that the approach could potentially be generalized to other disease states and immunological phenotypes. The validation cohort had no HLA typing available for a later analysis, so co-occurrence within that cohort was assessed over all 120 or so repertoires. Three of the identified cytomegalovirus-associated TCR beta chains were confirmed in vitro to be specific for cytomegalovirus antigens. The study listed over 150 TCR beta chains as associated with cytomegalovirus. The classifier was reported to diagnose cytomegalovirus status with high specificity and sensitivity in both the original and validation cohorts.

Library prep was done by the immunoSEQ multiplex PCR assay. The original methods were these. To diagnose cytomegalovirus status from the catalog of TCR beta chain sequences, a statistical classification framework was built. The table comes from immuneACCESS by way of TCRdb, which keeps in-frame sequences with V and J called. Part of the clones is missing from these tables; in studies checked, under half for an unresolved V gene and the rest for unknown reasons. That table furnishes V, J and clone size, whereas the DNA furnished D and trimming. This sample lists 150,000 to 250,000 clones; about 79% were detected once. The top ten clones comprise 13% of the sample. Including cysteine and phenylalanine, the CDR3 has 13 amino acids. Left in the record is the CDR3 DNA by itself, 39 bases read in frame from the first base. The germline V gene provides CDR1 MNHEY and CDR2 SVGAGI. Trimming costs V 5 bases and J 0 bases, and their ends lie 8 bases apart.

The donors belonged to the validation cohort of approximately 130 subjects, which was separate from the approximately 700-subject first cohort. This receptor was identified in a woman aged 30 to 39 in good health and CMV-seropositive. The rearranged chain carries TRBV6-5 and TRBJ2-7; D gene: possibly TRBD1, on 6 matching bases. The sequencing sample was made of PBMCs. CDR3 region: CASSRDTSYEQYF. The DNA is TGTGCCAGCAGTCGGGACACCTCCTACGAGCAGTACTTC.